This T cell receptor beta chain appears in the sequencing data of a study of T cell repertoires in cytomegalovirus infection. Across the whole study: Public signatures in TCR beta pointed to CMV infection and matching HLA type. Overall study findings and caveats: There were carriers of CMV plus the relevant HLA, and cumulative public TCR beta family frequency identified them. Across the ex vivo response, the dominant clonotypes were HLA-C-restricted CMV-specific TCR beta clonotypes.

This clonotype has a handful of counts. What it binds is not known. V dropped 0 bases and J dropped 5; count of bases not matched to a gene: 10. The CDR3 has 19 amino acids. Looked up from germline, CDR1 is LGHNA and CDR2 is YNFKEQ. MiXCR was run by TCRdb on the reads, yielding one entry per CDR3 protein. The table records under 850,000 distinct CDR3 sequences, about 30% of them present only once. This chain joins TRBV4-2 and TRBJ2-1; TRBD2 agrees at 13 bases. The sequence was obtained from a human donor in good health (CMV status not recorded). Some clones in this sample may be carry-over from other donors' samples. The sequencing here drew on cultured PBMCs, taken from culture after CMV antigen stimulation. The CDR3 bases are TGTGCCAGCAGCCAAGATCAGGCCCTACTAGCGGGGGGGAACAATGAGCAGTTCTTC. Amino acids: CASSQDQALLAGGNNEQFF.